The 20 T cell receptor beta chains presented below share a single source sample, sequenced in a study of T cells in narcolepsy. This table comes from immunoSEQ multiplex PCR, and its TCRdb copy is limited to in-frame clones, with some not included. The profile shows approximately 25,000 clones, roughly nine tenths of them singletons. Input material: CD45RA- memory CD4+ T cells from PBMCs. The receptor set was obtained from a human donor with narcolepsy.

This clone showed up just a few times. V usage is TRBV18 and J usage is TRBJ2-3; 11 bases fit TRBD2. Losses at the gene ends were 6 bases for V and 6 bases for J; bases not matched to a gene: 8. Germline V gene lookup returns CDR1 KGHSH and CDR2 LQKENI. The CDR3 consists of 15 residues. The CDR3 coding sequence is TGTGCCAGCTCGTACACTAGCGGGGGACTGGATACGCAGTATTTT. This translates into CASSYTSGGLDTQYF.

The V and J genes are TRBV6-6 and TRBJ2-1; TRBD1 or TRBD2 may be the D gene (5 bases each). The germline CDR1 and CDR2 sequences are MNHNY and SVGAGI (reference sequence). CDR3 length: 15 residues. V gave up 5 bases and J gave up 7 bases, with 18 bases separating them. This CDR3 is CASSLPGRFGNEQFF. The CDR3 coding sequence is TGTGCCAGCAGTCTACCGGGACGCTTCGGGAATGAGCAGTTCTTC.

A single count supports this clone. The genes are TRBV5-1 and TRBJ2-5; D may be TRBD1 or TRBD2 (5 bases each). V was shortened by 3 bases and J by 4 bases, with 19 bases between the two germline ends. Germline V lookup: CDR1 SGHRS, CDR2 YFSETQ. The CDR3 sequence is 16 residues long. Written as DNA, the CDR3 is TGCGCCAGCAGCTCCTCCCCACCGGGGCTGGGAGAGACCCAGTACTTC. It specifies CASSSSPPGLGETQYF.

The chain couples TRBV12-1 to TRBJ2-1. TRBV12-1 is a documented pseudogene. CDR3 length equals 15 residues. CDR3 DNA: TGTGCCAGCAGCGGAACTCCCCCCCCCTACAATGAGCAGTTCTTC. It translates to CASSGTPPPYNEQFF.

This clone was seen only once. This sequence joins TRBV7-2 and TRBJ1-5, with D perhaps TRBD1 (6 bases). The CDR3 is made up of 17 amino acids. V lost 5 bases and J lost 5, with 22 bases in between. CDR1 is SGHTA and CDR2 is FQGNSA in the germline V gene. Written as DNA, the CDR3 is TGTGCCAGCAGCCCGAGCGGGGGGGCCCTCTTAGATCAGCCCCAGCATTTT. This translates into CASSPSGGALLDQPQHF.

The chain joins TRBV5-4 to TRBJ2-1; TRBD2 agrees at 9 bases. Trimming removed 5 bases from V and 7 bases from J; junction bases left unmatched: 13. Germline V gene data show CDR1 as SGHNT and CDR2 as YYREEE (reference sequence). This CDR3 is built from 16 residues. CDR3 amino acids: CASSYGLAKVENEQFF. The CDR3 coding sequence is TGTGCCAGCAGTTATGGACTAGCGAAAGTGGAGAATGAGCAGTTCTTC. Supplemented by reference TRBV5-4 and TRBJ2-1, the full variable domain reads ETGVTQSPTHLIKTRGQQVTLRCSSQSGHNTVSWYQQALGQGPQFIFQYYREEENGRGNFPPRFSGLQFPNYSSELNVNALELDDSALYLCASSYGLAKVENEQFFGPGTRLTVL.

The V call is TRBV5-4, the J call TRBJ1-3; D perhaps matches TRBD1 (5 bases). The germline V gene has CDR1 SGHNT and CDR2 YYREEE (reference sequence). Trimming left V 0 bases short and J 3 bases short, with 7 bases between. The CDR3 covers 14 residues. The CDR3 coding sequence is TGTGCCAGCAGCTTGGCAGGGATTGGAAACACCATATATTTT. Translated: CASSLAGIGNTIYF.

The V gene is TRBV18, the J gene TRBJ2-7, with D possibly TRBD2 on 5 matching bases. This CDR3 spans 15 amino acids. The germline CDR1 and CDR2 sequences are KGHSH and LQKENI. Trimming took 0 bases from V and 7 from J, leaving 16 bases between them. The CDR3 loop reads CASSPPSAGTGEQYF. The CDR3 bases are TGTGCCAGCTCACCACCGTCGGCGGGTACTGGAGAGCAGTACTTC.

The chain joins TRBV29-1 to TRBJ2-1; 10 bases are shared with TRBD1. The germline V gene encodes CDR1 SQVTM and CDR2 ANQGSEA. J gave up 7 bases and V 6 bases, and 12 bases lay outside the gene matches. The CDR3 consists of 15 residues. Here the CDR3 reads CSVGTTGGPRNEQFF. The DNA of the CDR3 is TGCAGCGTGGGTACGACAGGGGGCCCAAGGAATGAGCAGTTCTTC.

The chain has TRBV5-1 and TRBJ2-3; 11 bases agree with TRBD2. Germline loops: CDR1 SGHRS, CDR2 YFSETQ. V was pared by 4 bases and J by 6 bases, with 7 bases of the junction left unmatched. This CDR3 is 15 amino acids long. The DNA of the CDR3 is TGCGCCAGCAGCCGACTAGCGGGGAGCGAGGATACGCAGTATTTT. Its protein is CASSRLAGSEDTQYF.

This clone was detected a few times. The chain employs TRBV21-1 and TRBJ1-5. TRBV21-1 is deemed a pseudogene. The CDR3 consists of 14 residues. CDR3: CASSPNCLSGPQHF. The CDR3 coding sequence is TGTGCCAGCAGCCCCAATTGCCTCTCGGGGCCCCAGCATTTT.

The table lists this clone with a count of one. The V gene is TRBV28, the J gene TRBJ1-5; 7 bases match TRBD1. The CDR3 is made up of 14 amino acids. The germline V gene has CDR1 MDHEN and CDR2 SYDVKM. The J segment lost 7 bases and the V segment lost 4 bases, leaving 7 bases of the junction unmatched. CDR3 sequence: CASSSDRERQPQHF. The CDR3 coding sequence is TGTGCCAGCAGTTCTGACAGGGAGCGGCAGCCCCAGCATTTT. Combining the CDR3 with reference TRBV28 and TRBJ1-5 gives the whole variable domain DVKVTQSSRYLVKRTGEKVFLECVQDMDHENMFWYRQDPGLGLRLIYFSYDVKMKEKGDIPEGYSVSREKKERFSLILESASTNQTSMYLCASSSDRERQPQHFGDGTRLSIL.

V and J are TRBV2 and TRBJ1-5; 8 bases are shared with TRBD1. V gave up 1 base and J gave up 7 bases; unmatched junction bases: 3. The CDR3 is made up of 14 amino acids. Per the germline V gene, CDR1 is SNHLY and CDR2 is FYNNEI. CDR3 coding DNA: TGTGCCAGCAGTGAAGGACAGGGGTCGCAGCCCCAGCATTTT. Translating it yields CASSEGQGSQPQHF.

This chain's CDR3 is CASSGRYNEQFF. The CDR3 nucleotides read TGCGCCAGCAGTGGACGCTACAATGAGCAGTTCTTC. The gene calls are TRBV10-2 and TRBJ2-1; D remains ambiguous. Germline V gene lookup returns CDR1 WSHSY and CDR2 SAAADI. CDR3 length: 12 residues. With 4 bases removed from V and 3 bases from J, the gap between germline ends came to 4 bases.

This chain joins TRBV5-1 and TRBJ2-3; 9 bases fit TRBD2. The CDR3 sequence is 14 residues long. The V gene end was trimmed by 3 bases and the J gene end by 6 bases; junction bases not matched to a gene: 5. Germline V CDR1 and CDR2: SGHRS, YFSETQ. The chain's CDR3 is CASSYSGGGDTQYF. CDR3 coding DNA: TGCGCCAGCAGCTATAGCGGGGGCGGGGATACGCAGTATTTT.

The V call is TRBV5-7, the J call TRBJ2-1; D possibly corresponds to TRBD2 (7 bases). TRBV5-7 is an ORF; its function is uncertain. The CDR3 is 14 amino acids. Trimming stripped 4 bases from V and 3 bases from J, with 11 bases between. The CDR3 coding sequence is TGTGCCAGCAGCAGGGAGGGGGACTACAATGAGCAGTTCTTC. Protein: CASSREGDYNEQFF.

The chain combines TRBV9 with TRBJ2-7; D is ambiguous. The CDR3 contains 9 residues. The V and J ends lost 3 bases and 10 bases respectively, with 5 bases between them. Germline V gene data show CDR1 as SGDLS and CDR2 as YYNGEE. CDR3 nucleotide sequence: TGTGCCAGCAGCGCCATTCAGTACGTC. This codes for CASSAIQYV.

This clone was counted a few times. The rearrangement uses TRBV5-1 and TRBJ1-2, with D hard to call. Germline V lookup: CDR1 SGHRS, CDR2 YFSETQ. V lost 5 bases and J 4 bases, leaving 18 bases between the germline ends. CDR3 length: 15 amino acids. The CDR3, as DNA: TGCGCCAGCAGAACTGACGATACTCGGTTCTATGGCTACACCTTC. This gives the protein CASRTDDTRFYGYTF.

This sequence joins TRBV5-8 and TRBJ2-3; the D is unclear. The CDR3 contains 15 residues. Trimming pared 0 bases from V and 4 bases from J, leaving 12 bases between. Looked up from germline, CDR1 is SGHTS and CDR2 is YDEGEE. The CDR3 sequence is CASSLAPPRADTQYF. CDR3 coding DNA: TGTGCCAGCAGCTTGGCTCCGCCCCGCGCAGATACGCAGTATTTT. Together with reference TRBV5-8 and TRBJ2-3, the CDR3 gives the full variable domain: EAGVTQSPTHLIKTRGQQATLRCSPISGHTSVYWYQQALGLGLQFLLWYDEGEERNRGNFPPRFSGRQFPNYSSELNVNALELEDSALYLCASSLAPPRADTQYFGPGTRLTVL.

The chain joins TRBV6-5 to TRBJ1-4; D unclear. There are 15 residues in the CDR3. Germline V gene data show CDR1 as MNHEY and CDR2 as SVGAGI. V was clipped by 5 bases and J by 5 bases, with 15 bases between them. CDR3 sequence (DNA): TGTGCCAGCAGTAACCGGGCCCTAGCGAATGAAAAACTGTTTTTT. It translates to CASSNRALANEKLFF.